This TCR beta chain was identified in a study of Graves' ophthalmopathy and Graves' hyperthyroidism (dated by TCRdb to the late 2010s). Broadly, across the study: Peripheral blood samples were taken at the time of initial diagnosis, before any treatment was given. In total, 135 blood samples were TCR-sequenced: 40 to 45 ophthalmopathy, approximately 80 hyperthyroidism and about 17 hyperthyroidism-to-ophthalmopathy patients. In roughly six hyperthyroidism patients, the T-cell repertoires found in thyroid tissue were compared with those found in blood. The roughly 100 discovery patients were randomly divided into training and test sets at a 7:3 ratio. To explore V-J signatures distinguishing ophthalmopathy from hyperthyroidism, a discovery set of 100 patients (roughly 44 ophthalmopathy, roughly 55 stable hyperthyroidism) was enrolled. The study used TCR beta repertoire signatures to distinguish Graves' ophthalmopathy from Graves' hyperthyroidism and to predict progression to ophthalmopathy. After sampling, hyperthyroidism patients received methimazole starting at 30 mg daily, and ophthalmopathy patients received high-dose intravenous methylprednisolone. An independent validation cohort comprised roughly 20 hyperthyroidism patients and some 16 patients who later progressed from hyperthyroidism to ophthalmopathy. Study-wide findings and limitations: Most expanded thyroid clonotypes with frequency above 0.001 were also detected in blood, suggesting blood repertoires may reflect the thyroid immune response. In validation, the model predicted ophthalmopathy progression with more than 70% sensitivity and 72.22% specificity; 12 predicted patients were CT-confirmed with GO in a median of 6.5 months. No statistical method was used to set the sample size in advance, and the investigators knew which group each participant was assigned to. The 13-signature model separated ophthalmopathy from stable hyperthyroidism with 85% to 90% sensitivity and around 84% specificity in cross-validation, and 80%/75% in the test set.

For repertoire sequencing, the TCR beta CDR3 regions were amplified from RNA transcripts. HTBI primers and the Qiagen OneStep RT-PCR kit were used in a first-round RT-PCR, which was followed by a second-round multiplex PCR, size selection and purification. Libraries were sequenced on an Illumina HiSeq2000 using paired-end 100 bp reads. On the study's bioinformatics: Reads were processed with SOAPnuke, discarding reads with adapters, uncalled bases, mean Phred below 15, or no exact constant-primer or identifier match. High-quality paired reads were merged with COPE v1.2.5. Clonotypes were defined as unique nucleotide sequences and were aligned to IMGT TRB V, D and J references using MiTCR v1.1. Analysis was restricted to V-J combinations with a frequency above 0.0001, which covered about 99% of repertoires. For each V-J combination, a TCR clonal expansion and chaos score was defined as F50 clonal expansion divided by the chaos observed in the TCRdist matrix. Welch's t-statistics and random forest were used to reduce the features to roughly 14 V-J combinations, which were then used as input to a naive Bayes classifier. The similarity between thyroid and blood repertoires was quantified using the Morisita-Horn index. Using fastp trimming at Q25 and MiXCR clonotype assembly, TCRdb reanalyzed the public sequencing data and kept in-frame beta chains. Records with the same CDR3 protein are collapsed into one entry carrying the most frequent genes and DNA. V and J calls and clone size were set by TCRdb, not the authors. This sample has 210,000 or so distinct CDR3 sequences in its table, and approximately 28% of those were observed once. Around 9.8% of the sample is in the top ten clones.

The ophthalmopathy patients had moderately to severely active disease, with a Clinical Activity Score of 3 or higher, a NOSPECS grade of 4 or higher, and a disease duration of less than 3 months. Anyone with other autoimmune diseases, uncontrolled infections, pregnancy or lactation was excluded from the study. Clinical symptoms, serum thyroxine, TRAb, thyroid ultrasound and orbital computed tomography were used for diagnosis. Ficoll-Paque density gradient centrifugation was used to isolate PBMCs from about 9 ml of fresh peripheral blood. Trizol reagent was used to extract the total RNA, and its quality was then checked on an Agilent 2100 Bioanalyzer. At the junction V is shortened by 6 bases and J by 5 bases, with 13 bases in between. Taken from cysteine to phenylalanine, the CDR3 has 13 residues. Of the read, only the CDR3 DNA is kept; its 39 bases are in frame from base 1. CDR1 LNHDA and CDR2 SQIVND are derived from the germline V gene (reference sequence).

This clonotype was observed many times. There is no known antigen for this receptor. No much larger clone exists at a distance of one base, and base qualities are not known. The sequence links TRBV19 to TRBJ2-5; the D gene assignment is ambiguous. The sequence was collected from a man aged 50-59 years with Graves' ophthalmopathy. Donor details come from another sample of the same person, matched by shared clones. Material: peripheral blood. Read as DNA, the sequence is TGTGCCAGTAGATTTTCTCTCGCGGAGACCCAGTACTTC. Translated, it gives CASRFSLAETQYF.